These 27 T cell receptor beta chains share one sample of origin, sequenced in a study of circulating CD8 cells and anti-PD-1 response in melanoma. Live CD3+CD8+TCRalphabeta+ cells were sorted into four subsets by PD-1 and/or TIGIT. Using approximately 14 ng of total RNA, TCR libraries were made with the QIAseq Immune Repertoire TCR panel. One entry per CDR3 protein, called by TCRdb with MiXCR from the reads. This table has almost 450 distinct CDR3 sequences, around 7.1% appearing once. Sequenced material: CD8+ T cells from PBMCs, taken at baseline or after one month of anti-PD-1 therapy (not recorded which). The receptor source for this set is a human donor with melanoma.

This clonotype is labeled as medium-sized. A read error may account for a junction end that differs from germline. This rearrangement joins TRBV14 to TRBJ2-3; maybe TRBD1 (6 bases). The germline V gene has CDR1 SGHDN and CDR2 FVKESK. The CDR3 totals 15 residues. The CDR3 DNA follows: TGTGCCAGCAGCCGAGACAGGCTTAGCACAGATACGCAGTTTTTT. Translation: CASSRDRLSTDTQFF.

By share of the sample, this clonotype is large (0.1 to 1%). The chain has TRBV28 and TRBJ2-3; D perhaps matches TRBD2 (5 bases). There are 14 residues in the CDR3. Germline lookup yields CDR1 MDHEN and CDR2 SYDVKM. Trimming pared 9 bases from V and 1 base from J, leaving 14 bases between. The CDR3 nucleotides read TGTGCCAGTGACCCGGGATTCGGCACAGATACGCAGTATTTT. Translated, it gives CASDPGFGTDTQYF.

This clonotype is categorized as large. This chain joins TRBV28 and TRBJ2-1; TRBD1 aligns across 8 bases. The germline CDR1 and CDR2 sequences are MDHEN and SYDVKM. The junction had 4 bases not matched to a gene; V was cut back by 3 bases and J by 3 bases. This CDR3 is built from 15 residues. CDR3 sequence: CASSFEGQDYNEQFF. CDR3 sequence (DNA): TGTGCCAGCAGTTTCGAGGGACAGGACTACAATGAGCAGTTCTTC.

There are a few counts of this clonotype. It may be a read error: a sequence one base away is much more abundant. The J gene is TRBJ1-5, the V gene TRBV6-1; D unclear. Germline V gene lookup returns CDR1 MNHNS and CDR2 SASEGT. The CDR3 runs 14 residues. The V end lost 7 bases, the J end lost 7 bases, and 17 bases lay between the germline ends. The CDR3 coding sequence is TGTGCCAGCAAGGCCAGCGGCAACAAACAGCCCCAGCATTTT. Translation: CASKASGNKQPQHF.

By sample share, this clonotype is medium-sized. The V call is TRBV19, the J call TRBJ2-7, with D possibly being TRBD2 (5 bases). Germline V gives CDR1 LNHDA, CDR2 SQIVND (reference sequence). V lost 3 bases to trimming and J lost 0 bases, with 9 bases between them. This CDR3 contains 14 residues. The CDR3 nucleotides read TGTGCCAGTAGTATCCTAGCCAGCTCCTACGAGCAGTACTTC. Translating gives CASSILASSYEQYF.

This clonotype is large by share. This rearrangement joins TRBV18 to TRBJ2-2; the D gene is possibly TRBD1 (6 bases). Germline-derived CDR1 and CDR2 are KGHSH and LQKENI. V was shortened by 3 bases and J by 6 bases, with 14 bases between the two germline ends. The CDR3 sequence is 15 residues long. The CDR3 DNA sequence: TGTGCCAGCTCACCGGCGCAGGGGAGAGCCGGGGAGCTGTTTTTT. It specifies CASSPAQGRAGELFF.

This clonotype is medium-sized (0.01 to 0.1%) by share. The V gene is TRBV20-1, the J gene TRBJ2-3; D remains ambiguous. This CDR3 is 11 amino acids long. Trimming removed 3 bases from V and 7 bases from J, with 8 bases in between. Germline V gene lookup returns CDR1 DFQATT and CDR2 SNEGSKA (reference sequence). The DNA of the CDR3 is TGCAGTGCTAGGCCCGCGTATACGCAGTATTTT. The encoded protein is CSARPAYTQYF.

This clonotype ranks as large (0.1 to 1%). V usage is TRBV28 and J usage is TRBJ1-5; 7 bases map to TRBD1. Germline V gives CDR1 MDHEN, CDR2 SYDVKM. Trimming removed 3 bases from V and 7 bases from J; junction bases left unmatched: 12. The CDR3 runs 16 residues. This CDR3 is CASSFLKTGWGQPQHF. The DNA for the CDR3 is TGTGCCAGCAGTTTTCTCAAGACAGGGTGGGGACAGCCCCAGCATTTT.

By proportion, this clonotype is medium-sized (0.01 to 0.1%). The rearrangement links TRBV29-1 to TRBJ2-7, with TRBD1 matching 8 bases. Trimming at V came to 8 bases and at J to 2 bases, leaving 11 bases not matched to a gene. CDR3 length: 14 residues. Germline values: CDR1 SQVTM, CDR2 ANQGSEA. CDR3 DNA: TGCAGCATCGCCCCCGGACAGGGCCCCTACGAGCAGTACTTC. Its protein product is CSIAPGQGPYEQYF.

By its share, this clonotype is large (0.1 to 1%). The rearrangement uses TRBV7-2 and TRBJ1-6; D is undetermined. CDR1 and CDR2 from the germline V gene are SGHTA and FQGNSA. Trimming left V 5 bases short and J 0 bases short, with 8 bases between. The CDR3 spans 15 residues. The CDR3 spells CASSPAVSYNSPLHF. DNA for the CDR3: TGTGCCAGCAGCCCGGCCGTCTCCTATAATTCACCCCTCCACTTT.

Relative to its sample, this clonotype is medium-sized. In DNA form, the CDR3 reads TGTGCCAGCAGCTCAAAACAGGAGCTCCTTCGGTTCTTC. Translating gives CASSSKQELLRFF. The chain employs TRBV7-2 and TRBJ2-1; D might be TRBD1 (5 bases). CDR1 SGHTA and CDR2 FQGNSA come from the germline V gene. Trimming removed 4 bases at V and 15 bases at J, with 19 bases between. This CDR3 comprises 13 residues.

By share of the sample, this clonotype is large (0.1 to 1%). The genes are TRBV27 and TRBJ2-7; D perhaps matches TRBD2 (6 bases). The V end was cut by 2 bases, the J end by 2 bases, with 13 bases between. CDR3 length: 15 residues. The V gene's germline CDR1 is MNHEY and CDR2 SMNVEV (reference sequence). CDR3 sequence (DNA): TGTGCCAGCAGTTTAACAGGAGGGGCCACCTACGAGCAGTACTTC. Its translation: CASSLTGGATYEQYF.

By proportion, this clonotype is large. The J gene is TRBJ1-2, the V gene TRBV18; TRBD1 matches at 11 bases. CDR3 length: 16 residues. With V trimmed by 3 bases and J by 7 bases, 10 bases remained unmatched. Looked up from germline, CDR1 is KGHSH and CDR2 is LQKENI. CDR3 DNA sequence: TGTGCCAGCTCACCCGACGGACAGGGGGCTGTAATTGGCTACACCTTC. Protein product: CASSPDGQGAVIGYTF.

Relative to its sample, this clonotype is large. The genes are TRBV28 and TRBJ2-7; 10 nucleotides agree with TRBD1. V shed 5 bases, J shed 4 bases, and the junction held 2 bases outside the gene matches. Germline V gene lookup returns CDR1 MDHEN and CDR2 SYDVKM. This CDR3 comprises 13 residues. CDR3 sequence (DNA): TGTGCCAGCAGTAGACAGGGGGCATACGAGCAGTACTTC. Its translation is CASSRQGAYEQYF.

The chain has TRBV19 and TRBJ1-1; D is ambiguous. In germline, CDR1 is LNHDA, CDR2 SQIVND (reference sequence). Trimming stripped 5 bases from V and 2 bases from J, with 15 bases between. The CDR3 runs 15 residues. Here the CDR3 DNA reads TGTGCCAGTAGTCCCGACAACCGTCCCAACACTGAAGCTTTCTTT. Translated: CASSPDNRPNTEAFF.

This clonotype is classed as medium-sized (0.01 to 0.1%). The gene calls are TRBV19 and TRBJ2-7, with D hard to call. Trimming shortened V by 1 base and J by 2 bases, and 9 bases separated the two germline ends. There are 14 residues in the CDR3. The germline gives CDR1 LNHDA, CDR2 SQIVND (reference sequence). DNA for the CDR3: TGTGCCAGTAGTATAGGATCGGGCCCCTACGAGCAGTACTTC. Protein: CASSIGSGPYEQYF.

In its sample, this clonotype is large (0.1 to 1%). The genes are TRBV20-1 and TRBJ2-7, with D possibly TRBD1 on 5 matching bases. The CDR3 is 15 residues long. Between the trimmed V and J ends, which lost 0 bases and 0 bases, there was a span of 12 bases. The germline CDR1 and CDR2 sequences are DFQATT and SNEGSKA (reference sequence). CDR3 loop: CSARDLRTHSYEQYF. For the CDR3, the DNA is TGCAGTGCTAGAGATCTGCGGACACACTCCTACGAGCAGTACTTC.

This clonotype is large (0.1 to 1%) in the sample. The CDR3 here is CASSSSLAPPDTQYF. DNA of the CDR3: TGTGCCAGCAGCTCCTCACTAGCTCCGCCAGATACGCAGTATTTT. The chain is built from TRBV7-3 and TRBJ2-3, with D possibly being TRBD2 (6 bases). Germline V gives CDR1 SGHTA, CDR2 FQGTGA. Trimming cost V 4 bases and J 4 bases, with 15 bases left between them. The CDR3 length is 15 residues.

This clonotype is termed large. This chain uses TRBV25-1 with TRBJ2-7; 9 bases fit TRBD1. CDR3 length: 17 residues. Germline CDR1 and CDR2: MGHDK and SYGVNS. The V segment lost 6 bases and the J segment 2 bases; nucleotides outside the gene matches: 14. CDR3 residues: CASSSPVGGQGTYEQYF. Here the CDR3 DNA reads TGTGCCAGCAGCTCCCCGGTAGGGGGACAGGGCACCTACGAGCAGTACTTC.

A single count supports this clonotype. Possible read error: a much larger clone is one base away. This chain links TRBV29-1 with TRBJ2-7; D remains unclear. Trimming pared 4 bases from V and 6 bases from J, leaving 10 bases between. CDR3 length: 11 amino acids. Germline V gives CDR1 SQVTM, CDR2 ANQGSEA. The CDR3 DNA reads TGCAGCGTTGGGGCCCAGGCCGAGCAGTACTTC. This sequence encodes CSVGAQAEQYF.

By sample share, this clonotype is medium-sized. J is TRBJ2-1 and V is TRBV2; TRBD2 is a possible D gene (7 bases). Germline CDR1 is SNHLY and CDR2 is FYNNEI. The length of the CDR3 is 20 residues. Trimming shortened V by 0 bases and J by 0 bases, and 21 bases separated the two germline ends. The CDR3, as DNA: TGTGCCAGCAGTGAAGCGATTTTTCGCGGGGGCAAGGGCTCCTACAATGAGCAGTTCTTC. Residues: CASSEAIFRGGKGSYNEQFF. The whole variable domain, remainder taken from reference TRBV2 and TRBJ2-1, is EPEVTQTPSHQVTQMGQEVILRCVPISNHLYFYWYRQILGQKVEFLVSFYNNEISEKSEIFDDQFSVERPDGSNFTLKIRSTKLEDSAMYFCASSEAIFRGGKGSYNEQFFGPGTRLTVL.

This clonotype qualifies as medium-sized. This chain joins TRBV20-1 and TRBJ2-2, with TRBD1 identical over 8 bases. This CDR3 contains 15 residues. Per germline, CDR1 DFQATT and CDR2 SNEGSKA (reference sequence). J lost 4 bases, V lost 4 bases, and 8 bases had no gene match. CDR3 in amino acids: CSANTGTGFTGELFF. In DNA, the CDR3 is TGCAGTGCTAATACCGGGACAGGTTTCACCGGGGAGCTGTTTTTT.

This clonotype ranks as large. This rearrangement joins TRBV7-3 to TRBJ1-1, with D maybe TRBD1 (5 bases). CDR3 length: 13 amino acids. CDR1 is SGHTA, CDR2 FQGTGA, per germline. V lost 6 bases to trimming and J lost 4 bases, with 12 bases between them. The CDR3 nucleotides are TGTGCCAGCAGTCTATCGGGGGGCACTGAAGCTTTCTTT. Its protein is CASSLSGGTEAFF.

Sample share makes this clonotype large (0.1 to 1%). The chain uses TRBV29-1 and TRBJ2-2; 8 nucleotides agree with TRBD2. CDR1 and CDR2 from the germline V gene are SQVTM and ANQGSEA. V gave up 5 bases and J gave up 4 bases; unmatched junction bases: 9. The CDR3 runs to 15 residues. The CDR3, as DNA: TGCAGCGTTCCCGGGGTCGGGAGGGCCACCGGGGAGCTGTTTTTT. Protein sequence: CSVPGVGRATGELFF.

This clonotype is labeled large. This chain joins TRBV28 and TRBJ2-7; the D is unclear. The V gene's germline CDR1 is MDHEN and CDR2 SYDVKM. The CDR3 contains 14 residues. V was pared by 2 bases and J by 0 bases, with 8 bases between. CDR3 region: CASSLVANSYEQYF. CDR3 bases: TGTGCCAGCAGTTTAGTAGCAAACTCCTACGAGCAGTACTTC. Complete variable domain (other parts from reference TRBV28 and TRBJ2-7): DVKVTQSSRYLVKRTGEKVFLECVQDMDHENMFWYRQDPGLGLRLIYFSYDVKMKEKGDIPEGYSVSREKKERFSLILESASTNQTSMYLCASSLVANSYEQYFGPGTRLTVT.

This clonotype is judged large (0.1 to 1%). The CDR3 bases are TGTGCCACCGCGACAGGCCTGACGGAGCAGTTCTTC. Translation gives CATATGLTEQFF. The chain employs TRBV2 and TRBJ2-1, with D perhaps TRBD1 (6 bases). Trimming took off 10 bases at V and 10 bases at J, with 17 bases between the two ends. This CDR3 spans 12 amino acids. Germline values: CDR1 SNHLY, CDR2 FYNNEI.

This clonotype is categorized as large. This chain joins TRBV28 and TRBJ2-7, with a weak D call TRBD1 (6 bases). V dropped 6 bases and J dropped 3 bases, with 18 bases sitting between them. Germline assignment: CDR1 MDHEN and CDR2 SYDVKM. There are 15 residues in the CDR3. The CDR3 spells CASRKGHFDLYEQYF. In DNA, the CDR3 is TGTGCCAGCAGAAAGGGACATTTCGACCTCTACGAGCAGTACTTC.